This entry features one TCR beta chain sequence. Its specificity is unknown. Each donor's status was that of a healthy bone marrow donor. PCR involved 60 Vbeta and 13 Jbeta primers. Measured with immunoSEQ multiplex PCR; TCRdb has only the in-frame clones, and not every one. The sample carries roughly 67,000 clones, approximately 80% recorded once. The sample originates from a study of cytomegalovirus exposure and HLA in healthy donors. The CDR3 runs 19 residues. General study findings and limits: In a later analysis, parvovirus B19, influenza, CMV and Epstein-Barr virus appeared linked to several top co-occurrence clusters. A later examination showed that TCR association rates differed by HLA locus, with DRB1 most and HLA-C fewest. Presence/absence analyses supposed approximately even sequencing depth among donors.

The origin of this receptor is a woman aged 25 to 45 in good health and CMV-seronegative. Sequencing input: PBMCs. The chain couples TRBV21-1 to TRBJ1-1; the table's D call of TRBD1 was not tested on the DNA. TRBV21-1 is reported as a pseudogene. The CDR3 region is CASSKVVDGWGQMNTEAFF. The CDR3 bases are TGTGCCAGCAGCAAAGTTGTCGATGGGTGGGGCCAGATGAACACTGAAGCTTTCTTT.